Each of the 15 T cell receptor beta chains below was sequenced from the same sample in a study of graft-versus-host responses after intestinal transplantation. Antigen specificity for these receptors is unknown. Measured with immunoSEQ multiplex PCR; TCRdb has only the in-frame clones, and not every one. Of about 130,000 clones listed, about 90% were seen once; the top ten hold about 0.18%. The input for sequencing was unstimulated CD4+ T cells sorted from spleen or lymph node cells, taken before intestinal transplant. These receptors all stem from a human donor who received an intestinal transplant.

The chain has TRBV19 and TRBJ2-4; D possibly matches TRBD1 or TRBD2 (6 bases each). Germline V gene lookup returns CDR1 LNHDA and CDR2 SQIVND (reference sequence). Trimming stripped 0 bases from V and 3 bases from J, with 15 bases between. The CDR3 length is 17 residues. This chain's CDR3 is CASSIDRGRGFKNIQYF. Written as DNA, the CDR3 is TGTGCCAGTAGTATAGATCGGGGGCGCGGGTTCAAAAACATTCAGTACTTC.

The rearrangement joins TRBV4-3 to TRBJ2-1; the D gene could be TRBD1 or TRBD2 (5 bases each). V lost 1 base and J lost 6, with 7 bases in between. From germline, CDR1 is LGHNA and CDR2 YSLEER. This CDR3 spans 13 amino acids. Here the CDR3 reads CASSQGGVNEQFF. Written as DNA, the CDR3 is TGCGCCAGCAGCCAAGGAGGGGTCAATGAGCAGTTCTTC.

The chain employs TRBV19 and TRBJ1-1; TRBD1 agrees at 7 bases. V dropped 7 bases and J dropped 1; count of bases not matched to a gene: 12. From germline, CDR1 is LNHDA and CDR2 SQIVND (reference sequence). The CDR3 loop spans 16 amino acids. For the CDR3, the DNA is TGTGCCAGTACCCCTCTGGAGGGGGCTGGGAACACTGAAGCTTTCTTT. This translates into CASTPLEGAGNTEAFF.

This chain joins TRBV7-2 and TRBJ2-7, with 8 bases matching TRBD1. The J segment lost 7 bases and the V segment lost 4 bases, leaving 18 bases of the junction unmatched. This CDR3 has 17 residues. Looked up from germline, CDR1 is SGHTA and CDR2 is FQGNSA. CDR3: CASSSPGNRGAAMEQYF. CDR3 in DNA: TGTGCCAGCAGCTCCCCGGGGAACAGGGGGGCGGCTATGGAGCAGTACTTC. Drawing the rest from reference TRBV7-2 and TRBJ2-7, the complete variable domain is GAGVSQSPSNKVTEKGKDVELRCDPISGHTALYWYRQSLGQGLEFLIYFQGNSAPDKSGLPSDRFSAERTGGSVSTLTIQRTQQEDSAVYLCASSSPGNRGAAMEQYFGPGTRLTVT.

The CDR3 is CASSAARGLAPYNEQFF. The CDR3 nucleotides read TGTGCCAGTAGTGCCGCCCGGGGACTAGCGCCCTACAATGAGCAGTTCTTC. The rearrangement links TRBV19 to TRBJ2-1; 10 nucleotides align to TRBD2. The CDR3 extends over 17 amino acids. Trimming cost V 5 bases and J 2 bases; bases outside gene matches: 9. CDR1 is LNHDA and CDR2 is SQIVND in the germline V gene (reference sequence).

This chain links TRBV5-4 with TRBJ1-6; D gene unclear. In germline, CDR1 is SGHNT, CDR2 YYREEE (reference sequence). The CDR3 covers 16 residues. Trimming stripped 0 bases from V and 7 bases from J, with 14 bases between. The CDR3 reads CASSLGGEPGNSPLHF. As DNA, the CDR3 is TGTGCCAGCAGCTTGGGAGGAGAACCCGGCAATTCACCCCTCCACTTT.

This clone showed up just once. An end of the junction does not agree with germline; a read error may underlie this. The chain couples TRBV5-1 to TRBJ2-5, with TRBD2 matching 12 bases. This CDR3 region has 17 residues. The germline CDR1 and CDR2 sequences are SGHRS and YFSETQ. Here the CDR3 DNA reads TGCGCCAGCACCCCTAGGCGGACTAGCGGGACCGGAGAGACACAGTACTTC. Translated, it gives CASTPRRTSGTGETQYF.

J is TRBJ1-2 and V is TRBV7-2; maybe TRBD1 (5 bases). CDR3 length: 14 residues. CDR1 and CDR2 (germline): SGHTA, FQGNSA. Trimming shortened V by 2 bases and J by 4 bases, and 11 bases separated the two germline ends. The CDR3 DNA reads as TGTGCCAGCAGCTTAAACAGGAAGAGCTATGGCTACACCTTC. This codes for CASSLNRKSYGYTF. The complete variable domain, with remaining parts taken from reference TRBV7-2 and TRBJ1-2, reads GAGVSQSPSNKVTEKGKDVELRCDPISGHTALYWYRQSLGQGLEFLIYFQGNSAPDKSGLPSDRFSAERTGGSVSTLTIQRTQQEDSAVYLCASSLNRKSYGYTFGSGTRLTVV.

This clone was seen a single time. The chain has TRBV5-4 and TRBJ2-7; D ambiguous. The V gene's germline CDR1 is SGHNT and CDR2 YYREEE (reference sequence). V gave up 6 bases and J gave up 3 bases, with 19 bases separating them. The CDR3 contains 15 residues. DNA of the CDR3: TGTGCCAGCACCCCTTCGCTAGGGCCGGGCTACGAGCAGTACTTC. As protein: CASTPSLGPGYEQYF. Supplemented by reference TRBV5-4 and TRBJ2-7, the full variable domain reads ETGVTQSPTHLIKTRGQQVTLRCSSQSGHNTVSWYQQALGQGPQFIFQYYREEENGRGNFPPRFSGLQFPNYSSELNVNALELDDSALYLCASTPSLGPGYEQYFGPGTRLTVT.

A single count supports this clone. J is TRBJ1-4 and V is TRBV5-6, with 8 nucleotides matching TRBD1. Germline trimming cut 4 bases from V and 5 bases from J; bases unmatched to any gene: 7. This CDR3 has 15 amino acids. Germline values: CDR1 SGHDT, CDR2 YYEEEE. The CDR3 here is CASSVDRGPNEKLFF. In nucleotides, the CDR3 is TGTGCCAGCAGCGTCGACAGGGGACCAAATGAAAAACTGTTTTTT.

The chain carries TRBV6-5 and TRBJ2-1, with D uncertain. This CDR3 is 13 amino acids long. The germline V and J ends were trimmed by 6 bases and 4 bases, with 10 bases remaining between them. The germline gives CDR1 MNHEY, CDR2 SVGAGI. CDR3 in DNA: TGTGCCAGCAGCTCCAAGGGTTACAATGAGCAGTTCTTC. It codes for CASSSKGYNEQFF.

V and J are TRBV7-7 and TRBJ2-7, with 9 bases matching TRBD1. Unmatched junction bases numbered 4, after V lost 5 bases and J lost 2 bases. Germline CDR1 reads SSHAT; CDR2 reads FNYEAQ (reference sequence). The length of the CDR3 is 14 residues. The DNA for the CDR3 is TGTGCCAGCAGCGTGGGACAGGGACCCTACGAGCAGTACTTC. It translates to CASSVGQGPYEQYF.

The chain combines TRBV9 with TRBJ2-7; 9 bases line up with TRBD1. The germline CDR1 and CDR2 sequences are SGDLS and YYNGEE. The CDR3 is made up of 15 amino acids. The ends lost 0 bases at V and 5 bases at J; junction bases unmatched: 6. For the CDR3, the DNA is TGTGCCAGCAGCGTAGTGGGGGACAGGGTTAACGAGCAGTACTTC. Translating it yields CASSVVGDRVNEQYF.

The rearrangement links TRBV7-2 to TRBJ2-5, with no clear D. The DNA end favors TRBJ2-7, so the J call may be wrong. CDR1 is SGHTA and CDR2 is FQGNSA in the germline V gene. This CDR3 is built from 14 residues. Here the CDR3 DNA reads TGTGCCAGCAGCTCCGGCGGAGCTATCTACGAGCAGTACTTC. The encoded protein is CASSSGGAIYEQYF.

The rearrangement links TRBV5-1 to TRBJ1-6, with 11 nucleotides matching TRBD1. There are 16 residues in the CDR3. Germline CDR1 reads SGHRS; CDR2 reads YFSETQ. Trimming cost V 4 bases and J 8 bases; bases outside gene matches: 8. DNA of the CDR3: TGCGCCAGCAGCAGAGGGACAGGGGGAGCGGATTCACCCCTCCACTTT. This translates into CASSRGTGGADSPLHF.